This T cell receptor beta chain stems from a study of cytomegalovirus exposure and HLA in healthy donors. As concerns this clone: What it binds is unknown.

The PCR used 60 Vbeta and 13 Jbeta primers. Measured with immunoSEQ multiplex PCR; TCRdb has only the in-frame clones, and not every one. The sample has 140,000 or so clones, about 74% seen once. The V gene's germline CDR1 is SGHRS and CDR2 YFSETQ. The germline V and J ends were trimmed by 3 bases and 4 bases, with 7 bases remaining between them. CDR3 size: 13 residues. Study-level findings and limits: In a later analysis, HLA-associated TCR beta chains were more clonally expanded than equally common others. Reports showed the classifier diagnosing cytomegalovirus status with high specificity and sensitivity.

The chain carries TRBV5-1 and TRBJ2-2, with D tentatively TRBD1 (6 bases). The sample consisted of PBMCs. The sequence derives from a young man in good health and CMV-seropositive. The CDR3 DNA follows: TGCGCCAGCAGCTCACAGGGCACCGGGGAGCTGTTTTTT. It specifies CASSSQGTGELFF. The full variable domain, with the rest looked up from reference TRBV5-1 and TRBJ2-2, is KAGVTQTPRYLIKTRGQQVTLSCSPISGHRSVSWYQQTPGQGLQFLFEYFSETQRNKGNFPGRFSGRQFSNSRSEMNVSTLELGDSALYLCASSSQGTGELFFGEGSRLTVL.